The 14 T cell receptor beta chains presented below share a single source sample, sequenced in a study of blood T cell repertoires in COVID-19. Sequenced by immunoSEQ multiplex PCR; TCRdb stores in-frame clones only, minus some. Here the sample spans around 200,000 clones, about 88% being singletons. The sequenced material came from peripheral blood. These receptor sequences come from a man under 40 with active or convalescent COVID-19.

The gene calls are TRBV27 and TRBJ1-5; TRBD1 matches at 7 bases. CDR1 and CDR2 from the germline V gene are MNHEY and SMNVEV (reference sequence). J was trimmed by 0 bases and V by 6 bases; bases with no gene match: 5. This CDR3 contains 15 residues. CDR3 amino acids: CASSKGADSNQPQHF. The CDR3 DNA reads TGTGCCAGCAGCAAGGGGGCAGATAGCAATCAGCCCCAGCATTTT.

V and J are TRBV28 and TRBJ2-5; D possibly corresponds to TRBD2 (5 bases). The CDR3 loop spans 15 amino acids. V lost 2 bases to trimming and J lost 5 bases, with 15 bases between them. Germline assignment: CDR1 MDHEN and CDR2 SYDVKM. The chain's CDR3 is CASSLRLAGTETQYF. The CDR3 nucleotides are TGTGCCAGCAGTTTACGGTTGGCGGGCACGGAGACCCAGTACTTC.

DNA for the CDR3: TGTGCCAGCAGCGCACAGGGGTCCACTGAAGCTTTCTTT. It is translated as CASSAQGSTEAFF. The chain recombines TRBV9 with TRBJ1-1; 7 bases map to TRBD1. The V gene end was trimmed by 3 bases and the J gene end by 4 bases; junction bases not matched to a gene: 3. The germline gives CDR1 SGDLS, CDR2 YYNGEE. This CDR3 has 13 amino acids. The complete variable domain, with remaining parts taken from reference TRBV9 and TRBJ1-1, reads DSGVTQTPKHLITATGQRVTLRCSPRSGDLSVYWYQQSLDQGLQFLIQYYNGEERAKGNILERFSAQQFPDLHSELNLSSLELGDSALYFCASSAQGSTEAFFGQGTRLTVV.

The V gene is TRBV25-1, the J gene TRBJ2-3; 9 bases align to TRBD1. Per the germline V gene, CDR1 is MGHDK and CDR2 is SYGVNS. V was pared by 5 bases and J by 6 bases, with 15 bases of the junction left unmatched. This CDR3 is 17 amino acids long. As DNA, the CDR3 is TGTGCCAGCAGTCCCCCTACCGGGACAGGGAAAAGGGATACGCAGTATTTT. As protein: CASSPPTGTGKRDTQYF.

CDR3 sequence: CASSRQGPRTGELFF. In DNA, the CDR3 is TGTGCCAGCAGTCGACAGGGCCCGAGAACCGGGGAGCTGTTTTTT. J is TRBJ2-2 and V is TRBV6-5; 7 bases line up with TRBD1. The CDR3 length is 15 residues. The V segment lost 5 bases and the J segment 5 bases; nucleotides outside the gene matches: 8. Germline CDR1 and CDR2: MNHEY and SVGAGI.

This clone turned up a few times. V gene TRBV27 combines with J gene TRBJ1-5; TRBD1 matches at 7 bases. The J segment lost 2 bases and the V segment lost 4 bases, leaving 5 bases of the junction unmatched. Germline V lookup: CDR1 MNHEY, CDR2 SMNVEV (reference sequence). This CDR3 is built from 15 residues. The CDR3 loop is CASSSLDRGNQPQHF. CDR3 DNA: TGTGCCAGCAGTTCTCTCGACAGGGGCAATCAGCCCCAGCATTTT.

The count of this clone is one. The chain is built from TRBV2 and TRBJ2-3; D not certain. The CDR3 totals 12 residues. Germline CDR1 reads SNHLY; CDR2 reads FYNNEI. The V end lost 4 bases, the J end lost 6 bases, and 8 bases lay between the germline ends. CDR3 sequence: CASSVWADTQYF. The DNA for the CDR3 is TGTGCCAGCAGTGTCTGGGCGGATACGCAGTATTTT.

The CDR3 is CAWSVHRSSGYTF. CDR3 bases: TGTGCCTGGAGTGTACACAGGAGCAGTGGCTACACCTTC. The chain uses TRBV30 and TRBJ1-2; the D gene is possibly TRBD1 (5 bases). V shed 0 bases and J shed 7 bases, with 12 bases lying between them. The germline V gene encodes CDR1 GTSNPN and CDR2 SVGIG (reference sequence). CDR3 size: 13 residues. The full variable domain, completed using reference TRBV30 and TRBJ1-2, is SQTIHQWPATLVQPVGSPLSLECTVEGTSNPNLYWYRQAAGRGLQLLFYSVGIGQISSEVPQNLSASRPQDRQFILSSKKLLLSDSGFYLCAWSVHRSSGYTFGSGTRLTVV.

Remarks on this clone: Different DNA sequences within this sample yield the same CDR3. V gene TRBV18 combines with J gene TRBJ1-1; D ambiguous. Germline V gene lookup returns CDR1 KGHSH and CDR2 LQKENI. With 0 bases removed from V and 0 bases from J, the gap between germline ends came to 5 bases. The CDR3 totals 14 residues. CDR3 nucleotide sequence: TGTGCCAGCTCACCACCCTCAGTGAACACTGAAGCTTTCTTT. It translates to CASSPPSVNTEAFF.

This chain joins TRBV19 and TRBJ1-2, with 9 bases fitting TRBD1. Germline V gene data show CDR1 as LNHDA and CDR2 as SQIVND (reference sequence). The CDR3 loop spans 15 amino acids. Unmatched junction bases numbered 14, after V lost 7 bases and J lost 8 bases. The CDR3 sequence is CASTLILGQGRGYTF. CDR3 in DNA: TGTGCCAGTACCTTAATTCTCGGACAGGGGCGAGGCTACACCTTC.

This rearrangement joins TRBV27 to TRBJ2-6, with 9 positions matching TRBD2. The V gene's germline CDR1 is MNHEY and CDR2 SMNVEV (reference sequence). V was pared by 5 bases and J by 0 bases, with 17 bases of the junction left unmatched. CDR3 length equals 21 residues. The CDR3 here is CASSPRVSGRFSASGANVLTF. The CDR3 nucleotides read TGTGCCAGCAGTCCCCGGGTCAGCGGGAGGTTTTCGGCCTCTGGGGCCAACGTCCTGACTTTC.

The CDR3 DNA follows: TGTGCCTGGACCACAGGTAGCGGGCCGTACAATGAGCAGTTCTTC. This translates into CAWTTGSGPYNEQFF. The J gene is TRBJ2-1, the V gene TRBV30; 7 positions match TRBD2. This CDR3 spans 15 amino acids. Germline CDR1 reads GTSNPN; CDR2 reads SVGIG (reference sequence). Trimming at V came to 4 bases and at J to 4 bases, leaving 10 bases not matched to a gene.

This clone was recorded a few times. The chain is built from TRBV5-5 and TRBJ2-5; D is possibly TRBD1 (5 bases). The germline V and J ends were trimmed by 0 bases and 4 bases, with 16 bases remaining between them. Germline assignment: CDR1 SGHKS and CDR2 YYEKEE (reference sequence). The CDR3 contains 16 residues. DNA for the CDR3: TGTGCCAGCAGCTTGGCCCATCAGGGAAGGGGAGAGACCCAGTACTTC. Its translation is CASSLAHQGRGETQYF.

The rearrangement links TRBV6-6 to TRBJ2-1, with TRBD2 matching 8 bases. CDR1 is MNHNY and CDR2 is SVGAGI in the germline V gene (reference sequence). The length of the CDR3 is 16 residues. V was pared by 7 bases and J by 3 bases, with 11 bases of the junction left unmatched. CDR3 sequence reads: CASTSRGGGFYNEQFF. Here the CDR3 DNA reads TGTGCCAGCACCTCCCGGGGCGGGGGGTTCTACAATGAGCAGTTCTTC.